The 20 T cell receptor beta chains below all came from one sample that was sequenced in a study of cytomegalovirus exposure and HLA in healthy donors. The PCR contained 60 Vbeta and 13 Jbeta primers. Profiling relied on immunoSEQ multiplex PCR, and the TCRdb table lists in-frame clones only, not all of them. The sample has 130,000 or so clones; around 67% are singletons. The sample consisted of PBMCs. These receptors all come from a woman aged 40 to 50 in good health and CMV-seropositive.

This clone appeared a single time. The rearrangement joins TRBV30 to TRBJ1-1, with 8 bases matching TRBD1. Trimming cost V 2 bases and J 4 bases; bases outside gene matches: 9. Germline CDR1 and CDR2: GTSNPN and SVGIG (reference sequence). The CDR3 contains 15 residues. This chain's CDR3 is CAWSPRTGWATEAFF. The DNA for the CDR3 is TGTGCCTGGAGTCCACGGACAGGGTGGGCCACTGAAGCTTTCTTT.

V and J are TRBV2 and TRBJ2-5; 7 bases agree with TRBD1. The CDR3 has 12 residues. After removal of 4 bases from V and 5 bases from J, the junction contained 1 base not matched to a gene. Germline CDR1 SNHLY, CDR2 FYNNEI. CDR3 DNA sequence: TGTGCCAGCAGTGTGGACAGGGAGACCCAGTACTTC. Amino acids: CASSVDRETQYF.

J is TRBJ1-5 and V is TRBV18, with D tentatively TRBD1 (6 bases). CDR3 length equals 14 residues. Germline V gene lookup returns CDR1 KGHSH and CDR2 LQKENI. Trimming left V 3 bases short and J 5 bases short, with 11 bases between. The chain's CDR3 is CASSPDRSYQPQHF. CDR3 in DNA: TGTGCCAGCTCACCTGACAGGTCCTATCAGCCCCAGCATTTT.

This chain joins TRBV7-2 and TRBJ2-6, with D possibly being TRBD1 (8 bases). CDR1 SGHTA and CDR2 FQGNSA come from the germline V gene. CDR3 length: 18 amino acids. Trimming pared 0 bases from V and 2 bases from J, leaving 14 bases between. CDR3 sequence: CASSLATTGGAGANVLTF. CDR3 bases: TGTGCCAGCAGCTTAGCGACCACAGGGGGGGCTGGGGCCAACGTCCTGACTTTC.

This chain joins TRBV5-1 and TRBJ2-7, with D possibly matching TRBD2 (7 bases). The CDR3 is 15 amino acids. Trimming removed 4 bases at V and 2 bases at J, with 16 bases between. Germline V gene lookup returns CDR1 SGHRS and CDR2 YFSETQ. The CDR3 DNA is TGCGCCAGCAGCCCGGGGGGCCCGCCCGCCTACGAGCAGTACTTC. It codes for CASSPGGPPAYEQYF.

The chain employs TRBV19 and TRBJ1-2; 9 positions match TRBD1. Germline V gene data show CDR1 as LNHDA and CDR2 as SQIVND (reference sequence). The V gene end was trimmed by 1 base and the J gene end by 2 bases; junction bases not matched to a gene: 11. The CDR3 sequence is 18 residues long. CDR3 residues: CASSIVAQGAFLNYGYTF. As DNA, the CDR3 is TGTGCCAGTAGTATAGTGGCACAGGGGGCCTTTTTAAACTATGGCTACACCTTC.

The V and J genes are TRBV5-6 and TRBJ2-1, with a possible D match to TRBD2 (6 bases). The CDR3 length is 12 residues. Trimming cost V 5 bases and J 6 bases, with 9 bases left between them. Per germline, CDR1 SGHDT and CDR2 YYEEEE. Written as DNA, the CDR3 is TGTGCCAGCAGACGCGGGACCAATGAGCAGTTCTTC. Its protein product is CASRRGTNEQFF.

The chain recombines TRBV6-6 with TRBJ1-4; TRBD1 is a possible D gene (5 bases). Between the trimmed V and J ends, which lost 7 bases and 2 bases, there was a span of 8 bases. The CDR3 is 13 amino acids. CDR1 is MNHNY and CDR2 is SVGAGI in the germline V gene (reference sequence). The CDR3 spells CASNQGTNEKLFF. The CDR3 region has the DNA TGTGCCAGCAATCAGGGTACTAATGAAAAACTGTTTTTT.

V is TRBV7-3 and J is TRBJ1-6; 11 bases are shared with TRBD1. V lost 4 bases, J lost 8 bases, and 10 bases stayed unmatched. The CDR3 contains 17 residues. Germline values: CDR1 SGHTA, CDR2 FQGTGA. CDR3 nucleotides: TGTGCCAGCAGCTCCAGCGGGACAGGGGGGATCGATTCACCCCTCCACTTT. It specifies CASSSSGTGGIDSPLHF.

The CDR3 nucleotides read TGTGCCAGCACTCCTCAGACAGGGCAGAGGGCTGAAGCTTTCTTT. Protein product: CASTPQTGQRAEAFF. The chain carries TRBV28 and TRBJ1-1; 7 nucleotides agree with TRBD1. The CDR3 is made up of 15 amino acids. Trimming took 7 bases from V and 6 from J; bases not matched to a gene: 14. Germline assignment: CDR1 MDHEN and CDR2 SYDVKM.

This chain links TRBV29-1 with TRBJ1-2, with unresolved D. V was shortened by 3 bases and J by 6 bases, with 11 bases between the two germline ends. Germline V CDR1 and CDR2: SQVTM, ANQGSEA. The length of the CDR3 is 12 residues. The CDR3 loop reads CSVDRTDDGYTF. DNA for the CDR3: TGCAGCGTTGACCGGACTGATGATGGCTACACCTTC.

The rearrangement joins TRBV7-2 to TRBJ2-1; TRBD2 might be the D (6 bases). V was cut by 5 bases and J by 9 bases, with 23 bases left in between. The CDR3 sequence is 16 residues long. The V gene's germline CDR1 is SGHTA and CDR2 FQGNSA. The CDR3 spells CASSPTGTLVSGEQFF. CDR3 DNA: TGTGCCAGCAGCCCGACCGGGACTTTAGTTTCGGGTGAGCAGTTCTTC.

This clone was seen only a few times. V gene TRBV5-6 combines with J gene TRBJ1-1; no firm D call. CDR1 is SGHDT and CDR2 is YYEEEE in the germline V gene. The length of the CDR3 is 12 residues. V dropped 0 bases and J dropped 7 bases, with 7 bases sitting between them. The CDR3 loop reads CASSLAVGEAFF. Here the CDR3 DNA reads TGTGCCAGCAGCTTGGCGGTTGGTGAAGCTTTCTTT.

The chain uses TRBV19 and TRBJ1-5; 8 nucleotides align to TRBD1. The V and J ends lost 3 bases and 0 bases, in that order; junction bases with no gene match: 7. The length of the CDR3 is 17 residues. In germline, CDR1 is LNHDA, CDR2 SQIVND (reference sequence). The CDR3 spells CASSISSGGNSNQPQHF. Written as DNA, the CDR3 is TGTGCCAGTAGTATTAGCTCAGGGGGCAATAGCAATCAGCCCCAGCATTTT. The whole variable domain, filled in from reference TRBV19 and TRBJ1-5, reads DGGITQSPKYLFRKEGQNVTLSCEQNLNHDAMYWYRQDPGQGLRLIYYSQIVNDFQKGDIAEGYSVSREKKESFPLTVTSAQKNPTAFYLCASSISSGGNSNQPQHFGDGTRLSIL.

This clone is a singleton in its sample. CDR3 nucleotides: TGTGCCAGTAGTATAGGGGTAGCCGAAGTCACCGGGGAGCTGTTTTTT. This sequence encodes CASSIGVAEVTGELFF. This chain joins TRBV19 and TRBJ2-2, with D unresolved. CDR1 and CDR2 from the germline V gene are LNHDA and SQIVND (reference sequence). Trimming left V 1 base short and J 4 bases short, with 13 bases between. This CDR3 has 16 amino acids.

This clone occurred once. The chain is built from TRBV5-1 and TRBJ2-7; D perhaps matches TRBD2 (5 bases). The CDR3 extends over 13 amino acids. Germline V gene sequence: CDR1 SGHRS, CDR2 YFSETQ. V gave up 7 bases and J gave up 5 bases, with 16 bases separating them. CDR3 amino acids: CASAGRNGDEQYF. The DNA for the CDR3 is TGCGCCAGCGCGGGTAGGAACGGAGACGAGCAGTACTTC.

This clone was counted only a few times. The chain's CDR3 is CASRDRLGNQPQHF. CDR3 bases: TGTGCCAGTAGGGACAGGCTGGGCAATCAGCCCCAGCATTTT. The chain is built from TRBV19 and TRBJ1-5; 7 bases are shared with TRBD1. The CDR3 consists of 14 residues. The V gene's germline CDR1 is LNHDA and CDR2 SQIVND (reference sequence). Germline trimming cut 6 bases from V and 2 bases from J; bases unmatched to any gene: 4.

The genes are TRBV7-6 and TRBJ2-2; 10 nucleotides agree with TRBD2. The CDR3 consists of 17 residues. Germline V gene lookup returns CDR1 SGHVS and CDR2 FNYEAQ. The V segment lost 4 bases and the J segment 5 bases; nucleotides outside the gene matches: 10. CDR3: CASSSKLAGLGTGELFF. In DNA form, the CDR3 reads TGTGCCAGCAGCTCCAAACTAGCGGGGCTGGGAACCGGGGAGCTGTTTTTT.

This clone was observed a single time. The chain links TRBV5-6 to TRBJ2-1; perhaps TRBD1 as D (6 bases). Germline loops: CDR1 SGHDT, CDR2 YYEEEE. Trimming took off 3 bases at V and 4 bases at J, with 8 bases between the two ends. This CDR3 has 13 amino acids. The CDR3 nucleotides are TGTGCCAGCAGCTCGGACAGATACAATGAGCAGTTCTTC. This encodes CASSSDRYNEQFF.

The chain links TRBV19 to TRBJ2-2; 7 nucleotides agree with TRBD1. This CDR3 contains 17 residues. Unmatched junction bases numbered 10, after V lost 6 bases and J lost 0 bases. From germline, CDR1 is LNHDA and CDR2 SQIVND (reference sequence). The CDR3 here is CASRGGSTSANTGELFF. CDR3 sequence (DNA): TGTGCCAGTAGAGGGGGCAGCACGTCCGCGAACACCGGGGAGCTGTTTTTT.